The subject of this entry is one T cell receptor (beta chain). As yet, its antigen is unknown. The sample comes from a study of cytomegalovirus exposure and HLA in healthy donors. This PCR relied on a set of 60 Vbeta primers and 13 Jbeta primers. Some clones are missing from TCRdb's copy, which holds only in-frame ones; the method was immunoSEQ multiplex PCR. The data contain over 150,000 clones, approximately 75% of them seen just once; the ten biggest clones take up 1.9%. Findings of the study overall: Highly shared sequence variants in one cluster were likely a sequencing artifact. Among the CMV-associated chains, three were confirmed in vitro as specific for CMV antigens. Later on, an analysis tied 15,000 to 20,000 TCR beta sequences to HLA alleles at 0.05 false discovery rate.

Sequencing was done on a sample of PBMCs. The source of this sequence is a woman aged 18-29 years in good health and CMV-seronegative.

The CDR3: CASSWGLAGLNEQFF. In nucleotides, the CDR3 is TGCGCCAGCAGCTGGGGACTAGCGGGCCTCAATGAGCAGTTCTTC. This sequence joins TRBV5-1 and TRBJ2-1; 12 bases agree with TRBD2. V lost 3 bases to trimming and J lost 6 bases; unmatched junction nucleotides: 4. Germline lookup yields CDR1 SGHRS and CDR2 YFSETQ. The CDR3 covers 15 residues. Together with reference TRBV5-1 and TRBJ2-1, the CDR3 gives the full variable domain: KAGVTQTPRYLIKTRGQQVTLSCSPISGHRSVSWYQQTPGQGLQFLFEYFSETQRNKGNFPGRFSGRQFSNSRSEMNVSTLELGDSALYLCASSWGLAGLNEQFFGPGTRLTVL.